The next 25 T cell receptor beta chains were all read from a single sample in a study of cytomegalovirus exposure and HLA in healthy donors. This PCR relied on a set of 60 Vbeta primers and 13 Jbeta primers. Sequencing was performed with immunoSEQ multiplex PCR; in TCRdb, only in-frame clones are kept and a portion is missing. The profile covers 120,000 to 150,000 clones, with around three quarters appearing a single time and around 6.7% taken by the ten largest. The source material was PBMCs. These receptors all stem from a woman between 35 and 50 years old in good health and CMV-seropositive.

The V call is TRBV2, the J call TRBJ2-1; D uncertain. The CDR3 consists of 13 residues. Germline-derived CDR1 and CDR2 are SNHLY and FYNNEI. V lost 4 bases, J lost 8 bases, and 12 bases lay in between. The CDR3 loop reads CASSVLAGDEQFF. The CDR3 coding sequence is TGTGCCAGCAGTGTTTTGGCAGGTGATGAGCAGTTCTTC.

This clone was picked up a small number of times. This chain connects TRBV5-1 to TRBJ2-5, with 7 bases that match TRBD2. Germline assignment: CDR1 SGHRS and CDR2 YFSETQ. The CDR3 spans 16 residues. The ends lost 0 bases at V and 1 base at J; junction bases unmatched: 6. The CDR3 spells CASSLGLAAVQETQYF. Here the CDR3 DNA reads TGCGCCAGCAGCTTGGGACTAGCTGCAGTCCAAGAGACCCAGTACTTC.

This clone turned up a few times. The rearrangement links TRBV6-1 to TRBJ1-2; tentatively, D is TRBD1 (6 bases). V was shortened by 8 bases and J by 8 bases, with 21 bases between the two germline ends. The CDR3 has 14 residues. In germline, CDR1 is MNHNS, CDR2 SASEGT. As DNA, the CDR3 is TGTGCCAGCTCCGAAAGGGTCAGGGGTAGGGGCTACACCTTC. Its protein product is CASSERVRGRGYTF.

This clone turned up a few times. This chain joins TRBV10-3 and TRBJ1-1, with TRBD1 identical over 8 bases. Per the germline V gene, CDR1 is ENHRY and CDR2 is SYGVKD. V was pared by 10 bases and J by 4 bases, with 5 bases of the junction left unmatched. The CDR3 sequence is 12 residues long. CDR3 loop: CATHGTGTEAFF. DNA for the CDR3: TGTGCCACCCATGGGACAGGCACTGAAGCTTTCTTT.

The rearrangement links TRBV27 to TRBJ2-2; D call uncertain. The CDR3 has 13 residues. Per germline, CDR1 MNHEY and CDR2 SMNVEV (reference sequence). Deletions cut 11 bases from V and 0 bases from J, with 10 bases between. The DNA of the CDR3 is TGTGCCGCGTCAGGCACGAACACCGGGGAGCTGTTTTTT. Translating gives CAASGTNTGELFF.

V is TRBV2 and J is TRBJ1-6; D gene unclear. The length of the CDR3 is 14 residues. CDR1 and CDR2 from the germline V gene are SNHLY and FYNNEI. Trimming left V 4 bases short and J 4 bases short, with 8 bases between. The DNA for the CDR3 is TGTGCCAGCAGTGGCCGGACTTATAATTCACCCCTCCACTTT. Encoded protein: CASSGRTYNSPLHF.

This rearrangement joins TRBV29-1 to TRBJ2-1; no firm D call. The germline V gene has CDR1 SQVTM and CDR2 ANQGSEA. V shed 4 bases and J shed 9 bases, with 10 bases lying between them. The CDR3 spans 11 residues. The CDR3 sequence is CSVVTSSEQFF. CDR3 sequence (DNA): TGCAGCGTTGTAACTTCTAGTGAGCAGTTCTTC.

The chain links TRBV10-3 to TRBJ2-3, with D uncertain. Germline CDR1 is ENHRY and CDR2 is SYGVKD. The CDR3 has 12 residues. V was clipped by 1 base and J by 3 bases, with 2 bases between them. CDR3 coding DNA: TGTGCCATCAGTGAGTTAACAGATACGCAGTATTTT. The encoded protein is CAISELTDTQYF.

This clone was counted once. The chain carries TRBV5-1 and TRBJ2-2; D remains unclear. CDR1 and CDR2 (germline): SGHRS, YFSETQ. This CDR3 has 15 residues. V was clipped by 4 bases and J by 0 bases, with 10 bases between them. DNA of the CDR3: TGCGCCAGCAGCGCAGAAACCGCGAACACCGGGGAGCTGTTTTTT. It codes for CASSAETANTGELFF.

This chain links TRBV13 with TRBJ1-1, with 10 nucleotides matching TRBD1. CDR3 length: 14 residues. The V and J ends lost 5 bases and 4 bases, in that order; junction bases with no gene match: 4. Germline V gene data show CDR1 as PRHDT and CDR2 as FYEKMQ (reference sequence). CDR3 in DNA: TGTGCCAGCAGCCCGGGACAGGGGAGCACTGAAGCTTTCTTT. Protein: CASSPGQGSTEAFF.

About this clone itself: The junction does not match germline at one end; this may be a read error. J is TRBJ1-1 and V is TRBV12-5; TRBD1 might be the D (5 bases). This CDR3 has 15 amino acids. CDR1 and CDR2 (germline): LGHNT, FRNRAP. CDR3 loop: CASDLYWQGSTEAFF. The DNA of the CDR3 is TGTGCTAGTGATTTGTATTGGCAGGGTAGCACTGAAGCTTTCTTT.

The chain carries TRBV20-1 and TRBJ1-2; D gene ambiguous. The germline V gene encodes CDR1 DFQATT and CDR2 SNEGSKA (reference sequence). This CDR3 comprises 11 residues. The V gene lost 8 bases and the J gene lost 3 bases, with 10 bases spanning the gap. CDR3 DNA sequence: TGCAGTACCGGGTTCGACTATGGCTACACCTTC. Protein product: CSTGFDYGYTF.

The V gene is TRBV13, the J gene TRBJ2-3, with 7 bases lining up with TRBD2. Germline assignment: CDR1 PRHDT and CDR2 FYEKMQ (reference sequence). J lost 2 bases, V lost 5 bases, and 10 bases had no gene match. The CDR3 spans 16 residues. The CDR3 DNA follows: TGTGCCAGCAGCCTCGGGACTACTAGTAACACAGATACGCAGTATTTT. Its protein is CASSLGTTSNTDTQYF.

This chain joins TRBV6-7 and TRBJ1-5; D remains ambiguous. TRBV6-7 is labeled an ORF, and its function is uncertain. This CDR3 has 17 residues. The V and J ends lost 6 bases and 0 bases respectively, with 18 bases between them. Written as DNA, the CDR3 is TGTGCCAGCAGCCCCCCCGGGAGAGGGTATAGCAATCAGCCCCAGCATTTT. It yields the protein CASSPPGRGYSNQPQHF.

The chain couples TRBV6-6 to TRBJ1-1, with D maybe TRBD1 (6 bases). Trimming shortened V by 5 bases and J by 3 bases, and 16 bases separated the two germline ends. CDR3 length: 15 residues. CDR1 is MNHNY, CDR2 SVGAGI, per germline (reference sequence). This CDR3 reads CASSQGQGTDTEAFF. The CDR3 DNA reads as TGTGCCAGCAGTCAGGGTCAGGGGACGGACACTGAAGCTTTCTTT.

The chain is built from TRBV10-3 and TRBJ1-1, with D maybe TRBD1 (6 bases). CDR1 ENHRY and CDR2 SYGVKD come from the germline V gene. The CDR3 runs 13 residues. V shed 6 bases and J shed 4 bases, with 12 bases lying between them. CDR3 amino acids: CAIRGGIGTEAFF. DNA of the CDR3: TGTGCCATCAGAGGGGGTATCGGCACTGAAGCTTTCTTT.

The CDR3 region is CASSLLPSPNTGELFF. The DNA of the CDR3 is TGTGCCAGCAGCTTACTTCCTAGCCCGAACACCGGGGAGCTGTTTTTT. The rearrangement uses TRBV7-7 and TRBJ2-2, with D maybe TRBD2 (5 bases). V was trimmed by 2 bases and J by 0 bases, leaving 10 bases between them. The CDR3 is 16 residues long. Germline V gene sequence: CDR1 SSHAT, CDR2 FNYEAQ (reference sequence).

This clone was counted between two and nine times. The chain uses TRBV6-1 and TRBJ1-5; D not certain. Germline CDR1 MNHNS, CDR2 SASEGT. V lost 7 bases and J 3 bases, leaving 10 bases between the germline ends. The CDR3 is 13 amino acids. Here the CDR3 reads CASKGEPNQPQHF. Written as DNA, the CDR3 is TGTGCCAGCAAGGGAGAACCCAATCAGCCCCAGCATTTT.

The CDR3 is CASSTDRGSYEQYF. CDR3 nucleotide sequence: TGTGCCAGCAGCACCGACAGGGGATCCTACGAGCAGTACTTC. The chain recombines TRBV4-2 with TRBJ2-7, with 8 bases lining up with TRBD1. The CDR3 totals 14 residues. CDR1 is LGHNA, CDR2 YNFKEQ, per germline. Trimming removed 5 bases from V and 1 base from J; junction bases left unmatched: 4.

J is TRBJ2-7 and V is TRBV28, with TRBD1 identical over 11 bases. V trimming: 6 bases; J trimming: 3 bases; junction bases outside the gene matches: 7. Germline CDR1 is MDHEN and CDR2 is SYDVKM. This CDR3 contains 15 residues. CDR3 sequence reads: CASRNGQGAGYEQYF. CDR3 sequence (DNA): TGTGCCAGCAGGAACGGACAGGGGGCAGGCTACGAGCAGTACTTC.

The chain carries TRBV6-1 and TRBJ2-5, with 10 bases matching TRBD2. V lost 1 base, J lost 5 bases, and 4 bases stayed unmatched. The CDR3 spans 15 residues. The germline gives CDR1 MNHNS, CDR2 SASEGT. CDR3 nucleotides: TGTGCCAGCAGTGAAGTTAGCGGGGGGCGGGAGACCCAGTACTTC. Its translation: CASSEVSGGRETQYF.

The V call is TRBV2, the J call TRBJ2-2; 7 positions match TRBD1. The J segment lost 2 bases and the V segment lost 6 bases, leaving 12 bases of the junction unmatched. The CDR3 contains 17 residues. Germline V gene sequence: CDR1 SNHLY, CDR2 FYNNEI. This chain's CDR3 is CASSQTGARSNTGELFF. The CDR3 DNA is TGTGCCAGCAGCCAAACAGGGGCCCGATCAAACACCGGGGAGCTGTTTTTT.

This chain links TRBV5-4 with TRBJ1-1; 8 bases agree with TRBD1. The CDR3 totals 16 residues. V lost 3 bases and J lost 1; bases outside the gene matches: 8. Germline-derived CDR1 and CDR2 are SGHNT and YYREEE (reference sequence). The chain's CDR3 is CASSSPGTGENTEAFF. As DNA, the CDR3 is TGTGCCAGCAGCTCTCCAGGGACAGGCGAGAACACTGAAGCTTTCTTT.

This chain links TRBV10-3 with TRBJ2-2, with 10 bases fitting TRBD2. Germline V gives CDR1 ENHRY, CDR2 SYGVKD. The CDR3 loop spans 17 amino acids. Trimming cost V 5 bases and J 5 bases; bases outside gene matches: 11. DNA for the CDR3: TGTGCCATCAGTTCTAGCGGGGGTCTCGGGGGGACCGGGGAGCTGTTTTTT. It translates to CAISSSGGLGGTGELFF.

The chain recombines TRBV14 with TRBJ1-2, with D possibly TRBD1 on 5 matching bases. V was cut by 10 bases and J by 1 base, with 16 bases left in between. The CDR3 has 14 residues. Germline V lookup: CDR1 SGHDN, CDR2 FVKESK. The CDR3 spells CAIRGGTYNYGYTF. Written as DNA, the CDR3 is TGTGCCATCCGGGGAGGGACCTATAACTATGGCTACACCTTC.